This record looks at one TCR beta chain sequence and its context. Its antigen specificity is not known. Per-base quality was not reported, and no clone a single base away is much larger than it. The sample belongs to a study of CD8+ T cells in alopecia areata (dated by TCRdb to between 2018 and 2020). About the study as a whole: In both human patients and the C3H/HeJ mouse model, the study applied high-throughput TCRbeta sequencing to look at T cell clonal expansion in alopecia areata. In humans, TCRbeta sequencing was performed on scalp tissue and on sorted CD4+ and CD8+ peripheral blood T cells from healthy controls and from patients with patchy or totalis/universalis alopecia areata. Scalp clonality was compared across normal scalp (n=4), patchy alopecia areata scalp (n=8), and alopecia totalis/universalis scalp (n=8). RNA was obtained with the PAXgene miRNA kit for fixed scalp, the miRNeasy kit for PBMCs, and the RNeasy kit for mouse skin. TCRbeta CDR3 regions were amplified by immunoSEQ multiplex PCR using 35 Vbeta forward and 13 Jbeta reverse primers. What the study reported, not specific to this receptor: TCR sequences shared between patients were less clear than in mice, possibly partly because of HLA diversity in the patient population. Compared with normal scalp, lesional scalp had higher clonality and more expanded CD8+ clones, particularly in alopecia totalis/universalis, a pattern that suggests antigenic drive. Scalp TCR repertoire analysis is complicated because resident alphabeta T cells in normal human skin are also sequenced, whereas mouse skin is dominated by gammadelta T cells.

The cysteine opens and the phenylalanine closes a CDR3 of 13 amino acids. Only the CDR3 DNA is retained, 39 bases long and in frame from the first base. V loses 7 bases at its end and J loses 5 bases; junction bases beyond the gene matches: 5. The CDR1 and CDR2 encoded by the germline V gene are SQVTM and ANQGSEA. The receptor library was made with the immunoSEQ multiplex PCR assay. For TCR sequencing, RNA was extracted from every sample and reverse transcribed into cDNA to serve as template. First-strand cDNA was synthesized with SuperScript III using a 2:1 mix of oligo-dT and random hexamers. Amplification bias was assessed with a synthetic immune receptor repertoire, and residual bias was removed computationally. In the original analysis: Raw reads were preprocessed to remove errors, and CDR3 was defined by IMGT conventions from the conserved cysteine to phenylalanine. Clonality was computed as 1 minus the Shannon entropy, with the entropy normalized by log2 of the number of productive unique TCRs. Whether scalp clones were CD4 or CD8 was inferred by matching scalp TCRbeta sequences against CD4 and CD8 repertoires sorted from blood. This immuneACCESS table, as held by TCRdb, lists in-frame sequences with V and J called but not all clones. Of the missing ones, under half trace to an unresolved V gene in checked studies; the others have no known cause. V, J and clone size derive from that table, while D and trimming were established from the DNA sequence. The sample table lists approximately 99,000 clones, 45% to 60% of them with a count of one. The top ten clonotypes cover roughly 25% of the sample.

Lesional scalp punch biopsies and peripheral blood were collected from alopecia areata patients. PBMCs were isolated by density centrifugation and stained for CD3, CD4 and CD8, and CD4+ and CD8+ T cells were sorted on a FACSAria. Untreated alopecia areata patients were recruited as part of a multicenter biomarker study. In five patients from the biomarker study, blood CD8+ T cells were sorted further into NKG2D-low and NKG2D-high fractions. The receptor's source is a human donor with alopecia areata. Recombination linked TRBV29-1 to TRBJ1-4, with 9 bases in between that match TRBD1. The specimen was NKG2D-low CD8+ T cells sorted from blood. Sample cell subset or site, as interpreted from the label and publication: sorted CD8+ NKG2D-low blood T cells. The CDR3 region has the sequence CSARTGENEKLFF. The DNA sequence is TGCAGCGCGCGGACAGGGGAGAATGAAAAACTGTTTTTT.